The 21 T cell receptor beta chains given below trace back to one sample, sequenced in a study of shared clonotypes between healthy human individuals (dated by TCRdb to about 2020). The library was generated by the immunoSEQ multiplex PCR assay. This is the immuneACCESS table as TCRdb keeps it, with only in-frame sequences that have V and J called. A part of the clones is gone; compared with another copy, unresolved V genes explain less than half, and the rest is unexplained. The sample contains some 500,000 clones, roughly 95% of them found a single time. Around 0.066% of the sample rests with the top ten. The sample taken for sequencing was naive CD4+ T cells sorted from blood. Sample cell subset or site, as interpreted from the label and publication: CD45RA+ positively selected. The receptors shown here come from a woman aged 25 to 45 in good health.

This clone was seen just once. The chain recombines TRBV6-6 with TRBJ2-5, with TRBD2 matching 11 bases. The CDR3 is made up of 16 amino acids. CDR1 is MNHNY, CDR2 SVGAGI, per germline (reference sequence). With V trimmed by 8 bases and J by 0 bases, 8 bases remained unmatched. CDR3 sequence reads: CASGTLAGGNQETQYF. The CDR3 nucleotides read TGTGCCAGCGGAACCTTAGCGGGAGGGAACCAAGAGACCCAGTACTTC.

The V gene is TRBV11-2, the J gene TRBJ2-3, with D maybe TRBD2 (6 bases). The CDR3 has 15 amino acids. The germline CDR1 and CDR2 sequences are SGHAT and FQNNGV. V was clipped by 3 bases and J by 7 bases, with 17 bases between them. CDR3 in DNA: TGTGCCAGCAGCTTCGGGCGGGGACCTTTTTATACGCAGTATTTT. Residues: CASSFGRGPFYTQYF.

J is TRBJ1-1 and V is TRBV7-9; no reliable D call. Germline V gene lookup returns CDR1 SEHNR and CDR2 FQNEAQ (reference sequence). V shed 3 bases and J shed 3 bases, with 8 bases lying between them. The CDR3 sequence is 13 residues long. CDR3 loop: CASSFDLYTEAFF. CDR3 nucleotides: TGTGCCAGCAGCTTCGACTTATACACTGAAGCTTTCTTT.

The V gene is TRBV6-5, the J gene TRBJ2-7; 7 nucleotides match TRBD2. Trimming took 8 bases from V and 1 from J; bases not matched to a gene: 5. The CDR3 loop spans 13 amino acids. Germline lookup yields CDR1 MNHEY and CDR2 SVGAGI. DNA of the CDR3: TGTGCCAGCGGGGGTAGCGGGTCCTACGAGCAGTACTTC. It encodes CASGGSGSYEQYF.

The CDR3, as DNA: TGTGCCAGCAGCGCGGCGGGGGGCGGAGGCTACACCTTC. This codes for CASSAAGGGGYTF. This chain joins TRBV7-8 and TRBJ1-2, with D perhaps TRBD1 (6 bases). The CDR3 runs 13 residues. V lost 5 bases, J lost 8 bases, and 15 bases lay in between. CDR1 is SGHVS, CDR2 FQNEAQ, per germline.

The genes are TRBV5-8 and TRBJ2-7, with TRBD2 as a possible D gene (5 bases). Trimming shortened V by 0 bases and J by 2 bases, and 12 bases separated the two germline ends. The CDR3 loop spans 15 amino acids. CDR1 is SGHTS, CDR2 YDEGEE, per germline. The CDR3 nucleotides are TGTGCCAGCAGCTTGGTCAGGACTGCACCCTACGAGCAGTACTTC. Translating gives CASSLVRTAPYEQYF.

The chain combines TRBV6-6 with TRBJ1-2, with 8 bases fitting TRBD1. The junction had 7 bases not matched to a gene; V was cut back by 7 bases and J by 3 bases. The CDR3 extends over 14 amino acids. Germline assignment: CDR1 MNHNY and CDR2 SVGAGI (reference sequence). The CDR3 DNA reads as TGTGCCAGCAATGTACAGGGGGGTTACTATGGCTACACCTTC. Protein: CASNVQGGYYGYTF.

The chain joins TRBV11-2 to TRBJ2-3, with 8 bases that match TRBD2. Germline assignment: CDR1 SGHAT and CDR2 FQNNGV. Germline trimming cut 1 base from V and 0 bases from J; bases unmatched to any gene: 9. The CDR3 is 18 amino acids. This CDR3 is CASSLALAGGGSTDTQYF. The CDR3 DNA follows: TGTGCCAGCAGCTTAGCCCTGGCGGGGGGAGGGAGCACAGATACGCAGTATTTT.

The chain carries TRBV28 and TRBJ1-2, with a tentative D call TRBD1 (6 bases). Trimming shortened V by 3 bases and J by 5 bases, and 13 bases separated the two germline ends. The CDR3 spans 14 residues. Germline V CDR1 and CDR2: MDHEN, SYDVKM. Here the CDR3 reads CASSLGQDLYGYTF. CDR3 nucleotide sequence: TGTGCCAGCAGTTTGGGACAAGACTTATATGGCTACACCTTC.

V gene TRBV6-5 combines with J gene TRBJ2-1; 11 nucleotides match TRBD2. Germline CDR1 reads MNHEY; CDR2 reads SVGAGI. J lost 9 bases, V lost 6 bases, and 10 bases had no gene match. This CDR3 has 15 residues. CDR3 sequence: CASRPPSGRRGEQFF. The CDR3 DNA follows: TGTGCCAGCAGACCCCCTAGCGGGAGGAGGGGTGAGCAGTTCTTC.

The chain carries TRBV18 and TRBJ1-1; 10 bases map to TRBD1. Germline V gene lookup returns CDR1 KGHSH and CDR2 LQKENI. The CDR3 length is 13 residues. V lost 6 bases to trimming and J lost 6 bases; unmatched junction nucleotides: 4. CDR3: CASSRGTGAEAFF. CDR3 nucleotide sequence: TGTGCCAGCTCCCGGGGGACAGGGGCTGAAGCTTTCTTT. Variable domain in full (rest from reference TRBV18 and TRBJ1-1): NAGVMQNPRHLVRRRGQEARLRCSPMKGHSHVYWYRQLPEEGLKFMVYLQKENIIDESGMPKERFSAEFPKEGPSILRIQQVVRGDSAAYFCASSRGTGAEAFFGQGTRLTVV.

J is TRBJ1-5 and V is TRBV4-1; 10 bases are shared with TRBD1. There are 16 residues in the CDR3. Germline V gene data show CDR1 as MGHRA and CDR2 as YSYEKL. Trimming cost V 2 bases and J 3 bases; bases outside gene matches: 4. The CDR3: CASSQRDRGPNQPQHF. CDR3 DNA: TGCGCCAGCAGCCAAAGGGACAGGGGCCCCAATCAGCCCCAGCATTTT.

The genes are TRBV29-1 and TRBJ2-1; 14 bases line up with TRBD2. V was pared by 6 bases and J by 9 bases, with 7 bases of the junction left unmatched. From germline, CDR1 is SQVTM and CDR2 ANQGSEA. CDR3 length: 14 amino acids. Here the CDR3 reads CSVVGLAGVGEQFF. The CDR3 bases are TGCAGCGTCGTGGGACTAGCGGGAGTGGGTGAGCAGTTCTTC.

The rearrangement uses TRBV7-9 and TRBJ2-1; TRBD1 might be the D (5 bases). V lost 6 bases and J 12 bases, leaving 21 bases between the germline ends. CDR1 and CDR2 from the germline V gene are SEHNR and FQNEAQ (reference sequence). CDR3 size: 14 residues. CDR3 nucleotide sequence: TGTGCCAGCAGTCTATCCCTAGGGGAAAGGAGGCAGTTCTTC. Protein: CASSLSLGERRQFF.

V is TRBV19 and J is TRBJ2-5; 9 bases fit TRBD2. The last part of the DNA fits TRBJ2-7 better; the J call may be wrong. The CDR3 covers 16 residues. Germline CDR1 reads LNHDA; CDR2 reads SQIVND (reference sequence). CDR3 sequence: CASSPGGIAGEYEQYF. The CDR3 nucleotides read TGTGCCAGTAGTCCCGGAGGAATAGCGGGAGAATACGAGCAGTACTTC.

This clone showed up just a few times. The V gene is TRBV25-1, the J gene TRBJ2-7; possible D gene TRBD1, 5 bases. The CDR3 length is 12 residues. Trimming cost V 6 bases and J 3 bases, with 9 bases left between them. Germline CDR1 is MGHDK and CDR2 is SYGVNS. DNA of the CDR3: TGTGCCAGCAGCGACAGATACTACGAGCAGTACTTC. Its protein product is CASSDRYYEQYF.

The J gene is TRBJ2-7, the V gene TRBV21-1. TRBV21-1 is a pseudogene. The CDR3 spans 13 residues. The CDR3, as DNA: TGTGCCAGCAGCTTCCGGGGCGGGCGCGAGCAGTACTTC. Protein: CASSFRGGREQYF.

The chain employs TRBV7-9 and TRBJ2-7, with D perhaps assigned TRBD1 or TRBD2 (5 bases each). CDR1 and CDR2 from the germline V gene are SEHNR and FQNEAQ (reference sequence). V lost 3 bases and J 5 bases, leaving 26 bases between the germline ends. The CDR3 sequence is 18 residues long. CDR3 residues: CASSFEGLNTDGPHEQYF. In DNA form, the CDR3 reads TGTGCCAGCAGCTTTGAGGGGCTTAATACGGACGGACCCCACGAGCAGTACTTC.

This chain links TRBV4-2 with TRBJ2-3; D is ambiguous. V was shortened by 0 bases and J by 2 bases, with 9 bases between the two germline ends. The CDR3 has 15 residues. Germline CDR1 and CDR2: LGHNA and YNFKEQ. The CDR3 loop is CASSQEQKITDTQYF. The CDR3 DNA sequence: TGTGCCAGCAGCCAAGAGCAGAAGATCACAGATACGCAGTATTTT.

The chain has TRBV6-5 and TRBJ1-3; tentatively, D is TRBD1 (5 bases). Germline CDR1 is MNHEY and CDR2 is SVGAGI. V lost 2 bases and J 4 bases, leaving 12 bases between the germline ends. The CDR3 loop spans 15 amino acids. This CDR3 is CASSYALGGGNTIYF. As DNA, the CDR3 is TGTGCCAGCAGTTACGCCTTGGGGGGAGGAAACACCATATATTTT.

The chain combines TRBV5-1 with TRBJ2-7, with D unclear. Deletions cut 6 bases from V and 0 bases from J, with 16 bases between. The CDR3 has 15 residues. Germline lookup yields CDR1 SGHRS and CDR2 YFSETQ. The CDR3 loop reads CASTVGATHSYEQYF. CDR3 in DNA: TGCGCCAGCACCGTGGGCGCGACCCACTCCTACGAGCAGTACTTC.